The clone carrying this TCR beta chain was seen a few times. Its specificity is unknown. As every portion of the isolated RNA was reverse transcribed, the sequencing read expressed TCRB transcripts. TCRdb's copy holds only in-frame clones and misses some; the assay was immunoSEQ multiplex PCR. This sample has approximately 140,000 clones; 48% occur once, and the top ten carry 0.42%. This sample stems from a study of beta chain features in type 1 diabetes. Donors contributed one heparinised blood draw apiece, averaging roughly 0.12 L. General study results and limits: Cells that show high TCR expression could be over-represented by cDNA sequencing. In type 1 diabetes patients, VDJ junctions had fewer insertions; deletions at these junctions were more frequent.

Germline-derived CDR1 and CDR2 are SEHNR and FQNEAQ (reference sequence). The CDR3 is 13 residues long. With 5 bases clipped from V and 10 bases from J, the junction kept 11 bases outside the gene matches. This TCR derives from a man younger than 30 in good health. V is TRBV7-9 and J is TRBJ2-7; 7 bases fit TRBD1. The specimen was Tregs from blood. CDR3 nucleotide sequence: TGTGCCAGCAGCCGGTCGACCGGGACAGAACAGTACTTC. It translates to CASSRSTGTEQYF. Using reference TRBV7-9 and TRBJ2-7 for the parts outside the CDR3, the full variable domain is DTGVSQNPRHKITKRGQNVTFRCDPISEHNRLYWYRQTLGQGPEFLTYFQNEAQLEKSRLLSDRFSAERPKGSFSTLEIQRTEQGDSAMYLCASSRSTGTEQYFGPGTRLTVT.